Listed below are T cell receptor beta chains from one sample, sequenced in a study of cytomegalovirus exposure and HLA in healthy donors. Clones were sequenced by immunoSEQ multiplex PCR, and TCRdb holds only the in-frame ones, with some missing. The sample carries some 170,000 clones, around 80% recorded once. Sequenced material: PBMCs. The origin of the receptors is a woman between 25 and 40 years old in good health and CMV-seronegative. Each CDR3 is given with its conserved first and last residue. A D gene is named only where the DNA matches it firmly. Not all rows give a size; the values are once, few, many and, for expanded clones, a class.

v_gene	j_gene	d_gene	abundance	CDR3nt	CDR3aa
TRBV6-5	TRBJ2-7	NA	NA	TGTGCCAGCAGTTACTCAGGCCAGGGGTTCTACGAGCAGTACTTC	CASSYSGQGFYEQYF
TRBV6-4	TRBJ2-6	NA	few	TGTGCCAGCAGTGAAGGAGGGGCCTCTGGGGCCAACGTCCTGACTTTC	CASSEGGASGANVLTF
TRBV5-1	TRBJ2-1	NA	NA	TGCGCCAGCAGTTCCATGCGCAATGAGCAGTTCTTC	CASSSMRNEQFF
TRBV28	TRBJ2-4	TRBD1	NA	TGTGCCAGCAGCCGGAGACAGGGATTGTTAAACAGTCAGTACTTC	CASSRRQGLLNSQYF
TRBV5-1	TRBJ2-6	NA	NA	TGCGCCAGCAGCTTGGGGGGCCCTGGGGCCAACGTCCTGACTTTC	CASSLGGPGANVLTF
TRBV2	TRBJ2-6	NA	NA	TGTGCCAGCAGTGAGGAACTAGCTGGGGCCAACGTCCTGACTTTC	CASSEELAGANVLTF
TRBV5-1	TRBJ1-2	NA	NA	TGCGCCAGCAGTTACGACTTGACAGGTTCCTATGGCTACACCTTC	CASSYDLTGSYGYTF
TRBV18	TRBJ2-7	TRBD1	once	TGTGCCAGCTCACAACAGGGGGCCTTGGACGAGCAGTACTTC	CASSQQGALDEQYF
TRBV6-5	TRBJ2-1	NA	NA	TGTGCCAGCAGTTCGGACAGCAGCTCCTACAATGAGCAGTTCTTC	CASSSDSSSYNEQFF
TRBV6-1	TRBJ2-7	NA	NA	TGTGCCAGCAGGACAGCTCCCGACTCCTACGAGCAGTACTTC	CASRTAPDSYEQYF
TRBV28	TRBJ2-7	NA	NA	TGTGCCAGCAGTCAAACAGGAGACTACGAGCAGTACTTC	CASSQTGDYEQYF
TRBV5-1	TRBJ1-2	NA	NA	TGCGCCAGCAAAACAGGATTGGGCTACACCTTC	CASKTGLGYTF
TRBV6-1	TRBJ2-3	TRBD2	once	TGTGCCAGCAGTACTAGCGGAACTAGCACAGATACGCAGTATTTT	CASSTSGTSTDTQYF
TRBV11-1	TRBJ1-1	TRBD1	NA	TGTGCCAGCAGCCGGGGACAGGCCAGTAACACTGAAGCTTTCTTT	CASSRGQASNTEAFF
TRBV10-3	TRBJ1-2	NA	NA	TGTGCCATCAGTGAGTTTATAGATGGCTACACCTTC	CAISEFIDGYTF
TRBV6-6	TRBJ1-3	NA	few	TGTGCCAGCGGCCCAGGGATAGGAAACACCATATATTTT	CASGPGIGNTIYF
TRBV7-2	TRBJ2-2	TRBD1	few	TGTGCCAGCAGCTACTTGGACAGGGTCGCCGGGGAGCTGTTTTTT	CASSYLDRVAGELFF
TRBV6-6	TRBJ1-5	TRBD1	NA	TGTGCCAGCGACAGGGGAAGCAATCAGCCCCAGCATTTT	CASDRGSNQPQHF
TRBV5-6	TRBJ2-7	TRBD1	NA	TGTGCCAGCAGCTACAGGGGTGGCTACGAGCAGTACTTC	CASSYRGGYEQYF
TRBV6-1	TRBJ2-1	NA	few	TGTGCCAGCAGTGAAGCCGCCTGGGCGGAGGCTAACAATGAGCAGTTCTTC	CASSEAAWAEANNEQFF
TRBV6-4	TRBJ2-7	NA	NA	TGTGCCAGCAGTGACGTGGGGGGTTTGAGGGGAGATGATTCCGAGCAGTACTTC	CASSDVGGLRGDDSEQYF
TRBV6-5	TRBJ2-2	TRBD1	NA	TGTGCCAGCAGGACGACAGGGGCGAACACCGGGGAGCTGTTTTTT	CASRTTGANTGELFF
TRBV7-9	TRBJ1-1	TRBD1	few	TGTTCCAGCAGCTCGACAGGGGGTAGGACTGAAGCTTTCTTT	CSSSSTGGRTEAFF
TRBV5-1	TRBJ2-3	NA	NA	TGCGCCAGCAGCTCCGGGAACGCGGATACGCAGTATTTT	CASSSGNADTQYF
TRBV6-5	TRBJ1-1	NA	few	TGTGCCAGCAGTCGCCAGGGAGGGCGGTCTGAAGCTTTCTTT	CASSRQGGRSEAFF
TRBV9	TRBJ2-1	NA	NA	TGTGCCAGCAGCGTAGTACCTGTCGGTGAGCAGTTCTTC	CASSVVPVGEQFF
TRBV19	TRBJ1-1	NA	NA	TGTGCCAGTAGTATTCAGTTCCGCACAGGCCTCACTGAAGCTTTCTTT	CASSIQFRTGLTEAFF
TRBV29-1	TRBJ1-3	TRBD1	NA	TGCAGCGTTCGAACAGGGGGGAGAAACACCATATATTTT	CSVRTGGRNTIYF
TRBV4-3	TRBJ1-1	NA	NA	TGCGCCAGCAGCCAAGATTGGGCAGCTCTAATGAACACTGAAGCTTTCTTT	CASSQDWAALMNTEAFF
TRBV19	TRBJ2-7	TRBD1	NA	TGTGCCAGTAGCATGACAGGGGGCCCGTCCTACGAGCAGTACTTC	CASSMTGGPSYEQYF
TRBV28	TRBJ1-1	TRBD1	NA	TGTGCCAGCAGTTTAAGGACAGGCGCTAGTGAAGCTTTCTTT	CASSLRTGASEAFF
TRBV9	TRBJ2-5	TRBD2	once	TGTGCCAGCAGCCCAGGAGGGACTAGCGGGGGTAGATACCAAGAGACCCAGTACTTC	CASSPGGTSGGRYQETQYF
TRBV7-2	TRBJ1-3	NA	NA	TGTGCCAGCAGCTCTAACAGGGTCTCGGGAAACACCATATATTTT	CASSSNRVSGNTIYF
TRBV18	TRBJ2-3	TRBD1	NA	TGTGCCAGCTCATTATCCGGGACAGGGAACACAGATACGCAGTATTTT	CASSLSGTGNTDTQYF
TRBV2	TRBJ2-3	NA	few	TGTGCCAGCAGTCCTAACACAGATACGCAGTATTTT	CASSPNTDTQYF
TRBV7-3	TRBJ2-1	NA	NA	TGTGCCAGCAGCTTACTCGGTGATGAGCAGTTCTTC	CASSLLGDEQFF
TRBV9	TRBJ2-7	TRBD2	few	TGTGCCAGCAGCCCCCTCGGGACTAGCGTCTACGAGCAGTACTTC	CASSPLGTSVYEQYF
TRBV6-5	TRBJ1-2	NA	NA	TGTGCCAGCAGTCGCAAAGGGGCCAACTATGGCTACACCTTC	CASSRKGANYGYTF
TRBV7-2	TRBJ2-5	NA	NA	TGTGCCAGCAGCTTGCTCGGGGGTGAGACCCAGTACTTC	CASSLLGGETQYF
TRBV13	TRBJ1-1	NA	NA	TGTGCCAGCAGCTTAGGCAGGGTAGCTTTCTTT	CASSLGRVAFF